Detailed here is one T cell receptor (beta chain). The sample comes from a study of T cell repertoires in cytomegalovirus infection. V gave up 5 bases and J gave up 6 bases, with 16 bases separating them. This CDR3 is 15 amino acids long. Germline values: CDR1 SGHVT, CDR2 SQSDAQ. TCRdb re-derived calls from the reads in MiXCR, one entry per CDR3 protein. The sample records 510,000 or so distinct CDR3 sequences, more than 25% being singletons. Source material: PBMCs. This TCR derives from a human donor in good health (CMV status not recorded). Some clones in this sample may be carry-over from other donors' samples. V is TRBV7-4 and J is TRBJ2-2; D is unresolved. The CDR3 DNA is TGTGCCAGCAGCACCATAGAAAACTACGCCGGGGAGCTGTTTTTT. Encoded protein: CASSTIENYAGELFF.